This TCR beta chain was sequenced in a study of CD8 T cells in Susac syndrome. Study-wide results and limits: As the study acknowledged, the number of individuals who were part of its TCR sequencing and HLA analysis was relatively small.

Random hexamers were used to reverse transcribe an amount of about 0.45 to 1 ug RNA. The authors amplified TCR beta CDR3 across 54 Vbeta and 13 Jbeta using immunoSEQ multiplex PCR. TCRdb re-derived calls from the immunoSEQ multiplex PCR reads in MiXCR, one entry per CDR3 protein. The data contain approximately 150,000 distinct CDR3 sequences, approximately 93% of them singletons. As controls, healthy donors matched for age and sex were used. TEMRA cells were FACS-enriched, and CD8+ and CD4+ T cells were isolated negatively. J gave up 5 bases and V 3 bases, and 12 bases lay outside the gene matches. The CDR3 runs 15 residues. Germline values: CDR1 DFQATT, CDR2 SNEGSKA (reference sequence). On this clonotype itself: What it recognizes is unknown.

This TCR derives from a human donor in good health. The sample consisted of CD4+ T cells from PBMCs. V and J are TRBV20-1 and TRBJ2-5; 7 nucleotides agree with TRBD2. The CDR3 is CSASPPGLAAETQYF. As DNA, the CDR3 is TGCAGTGCTAGTCCGCCGGGGCTAGCGGCGGAGACCCAGTACTTC.